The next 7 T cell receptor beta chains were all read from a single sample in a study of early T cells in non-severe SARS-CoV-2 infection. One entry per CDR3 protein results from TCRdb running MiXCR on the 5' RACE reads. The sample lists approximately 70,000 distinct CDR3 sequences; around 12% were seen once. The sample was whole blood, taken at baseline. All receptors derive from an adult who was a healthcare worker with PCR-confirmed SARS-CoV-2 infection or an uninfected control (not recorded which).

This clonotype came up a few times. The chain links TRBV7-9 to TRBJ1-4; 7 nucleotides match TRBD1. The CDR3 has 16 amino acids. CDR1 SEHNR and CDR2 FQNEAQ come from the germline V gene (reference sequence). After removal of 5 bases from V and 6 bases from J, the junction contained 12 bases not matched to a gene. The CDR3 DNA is TGTGCCAGCAGCCGACTCCTTGACAGGGAATATGAAAAACTGTTTTTT. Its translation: CASSRLLDREYEKLFF.

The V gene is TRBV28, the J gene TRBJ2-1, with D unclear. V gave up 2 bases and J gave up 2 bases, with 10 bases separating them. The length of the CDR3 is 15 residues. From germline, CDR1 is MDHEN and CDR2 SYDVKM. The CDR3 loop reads CASSLEHRPYNEQFF. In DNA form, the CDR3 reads TGTGCCAGCAGTTTAGAGCATCGCCCCTACAATGAGCAGTTCTTC.

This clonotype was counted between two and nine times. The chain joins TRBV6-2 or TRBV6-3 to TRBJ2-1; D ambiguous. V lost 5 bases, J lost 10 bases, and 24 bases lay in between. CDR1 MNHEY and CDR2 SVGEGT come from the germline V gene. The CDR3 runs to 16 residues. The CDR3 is CASSPRTDRGLQEQFF. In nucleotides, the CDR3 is TGTGCCAGCAGTCCCCGGACCGACCGTGGGCTCCAAGAGCAGTTCTTC.

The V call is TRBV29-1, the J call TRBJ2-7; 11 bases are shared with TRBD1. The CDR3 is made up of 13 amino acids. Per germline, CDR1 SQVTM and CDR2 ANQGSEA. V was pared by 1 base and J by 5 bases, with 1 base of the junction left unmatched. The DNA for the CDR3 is TGCAGCGTTGAAGGGACAGGGGGCAACGAGCAGTACTTC. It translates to CSVEGTGGNEQYF.

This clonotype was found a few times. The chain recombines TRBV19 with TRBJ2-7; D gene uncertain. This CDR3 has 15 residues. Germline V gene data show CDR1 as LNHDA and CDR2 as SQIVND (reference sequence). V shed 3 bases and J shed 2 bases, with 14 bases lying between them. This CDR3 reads CASSIQVGGTYEQYF. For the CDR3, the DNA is TGTGCCAGTAGTATTCAGGTGGGCGGTACCTACGAGCAGTACTTC.

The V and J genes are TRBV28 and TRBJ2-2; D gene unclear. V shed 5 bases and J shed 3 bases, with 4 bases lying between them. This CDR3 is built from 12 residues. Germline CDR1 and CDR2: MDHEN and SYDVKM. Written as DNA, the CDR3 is TGTGCCAGCAGTGTTGACACCGGGGAGCTGTTTTTT. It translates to CASSVDTGELFF.

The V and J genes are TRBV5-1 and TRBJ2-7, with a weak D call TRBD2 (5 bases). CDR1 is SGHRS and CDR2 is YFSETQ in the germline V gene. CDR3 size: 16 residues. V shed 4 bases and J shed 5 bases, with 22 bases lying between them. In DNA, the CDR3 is TGCGCCAGCAGCACCCGGTTTACTAGTGATCCGCACGAGCAGTACTTC. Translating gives CASSTRFTSDPHEQYF.